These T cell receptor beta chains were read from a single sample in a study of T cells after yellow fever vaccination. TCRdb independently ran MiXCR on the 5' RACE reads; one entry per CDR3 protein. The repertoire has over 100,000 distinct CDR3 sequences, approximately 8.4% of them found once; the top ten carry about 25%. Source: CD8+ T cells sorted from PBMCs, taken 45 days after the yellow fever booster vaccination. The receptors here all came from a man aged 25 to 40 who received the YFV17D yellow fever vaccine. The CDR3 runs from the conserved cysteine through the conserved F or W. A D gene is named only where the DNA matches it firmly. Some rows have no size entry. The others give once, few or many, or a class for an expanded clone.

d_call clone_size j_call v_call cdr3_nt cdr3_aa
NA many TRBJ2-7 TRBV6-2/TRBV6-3 TGTGCCAGCAGTTACTCGGTGGGAGTCTACGAGCAGTACTTC CASSYSVGVYEQYF
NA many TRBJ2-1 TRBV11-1 TGTGCCAGCAGCTCCCCCCCCCTGCCCAGCGGGCCTTACAATGAGCAGTTCTTC CASSSPPLPSGPYNEQFF
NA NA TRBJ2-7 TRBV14 TGTGCCAGCAGCCCAGGGATATGGAACGAGCAGTACTTC CASSPGIWNEQYF
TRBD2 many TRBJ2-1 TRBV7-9 TGTGCCAGCAGCTTGGGTACTAGCGGACTGCACCATGAGCAGTTCTTC CASSLGTSGLHHEQFF
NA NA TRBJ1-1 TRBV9 TGTGCCAGCAGCGTAGTCGTGTCCCCTTACACTGAAGCTTTCTTT CASSVVVSPYTEAFF
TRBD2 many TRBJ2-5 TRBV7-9 TGTGCCAGCAGCTTATTAGCGGGACAAGAAGAGACCCAGTACTTC CASSLLAGQEETQYF
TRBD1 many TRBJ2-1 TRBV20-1 TGCAGTGCTAGAGATCTAGGACAGGGGCTGATCAATGAGCAGTTCTTC CSARDLGQGLINEQFF
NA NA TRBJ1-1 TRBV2 TGTGCCAGCATTTGGACGGCAACTGAAGCTTTCTTT CASIWTATEAFF
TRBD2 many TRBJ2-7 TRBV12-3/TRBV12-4 TGTGCCAGCAGTTTTGGGGGGGAGGCCTACGAGCAGTACTTC CASSFGGEAYEQYF
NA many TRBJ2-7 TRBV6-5 TGTGCCAGCAGTTCACGGGTGGACGAGCAGTACTTC CASSSRVDEQYF
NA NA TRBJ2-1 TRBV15 TGTGCCACCAGCTTACAGGGTTTGCAGTTCTTC CATSLQGLQFF
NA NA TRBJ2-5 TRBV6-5 TGTGCCAGCATGGGTGAGGCCCAGTACTTC CASMGEAQYF
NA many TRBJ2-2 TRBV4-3 TGCGCCAGCAGCCAAGAAAATCCATCTTCGAGGGACACCGGGGAGCTGTTTTTT CASSQENPSSRDTGELFF
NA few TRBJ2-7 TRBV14 TGTGCCAGCAGCCAAGGTATTAGCGGAACCTACGAGCAGTACTTC CASSQGISGTYEQYF
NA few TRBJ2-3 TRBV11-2 TGTGCCAGCAGCTGGTCCTCTTTCCCCTCCCCGTATTTT CASSWSSFPSPYF
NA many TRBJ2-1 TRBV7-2 TGTGCCAGCAGCTTAGCGCCTCTAGTCACTAACAATGAGCAGTTCTTC CASSLAPLVTNNEQFF
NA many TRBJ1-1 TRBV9 TGTGCCAGCAGCGTAGGCCGTGGCGGGAACACTGAAGCTTTCTTT CASSVGRGGNTEAFF
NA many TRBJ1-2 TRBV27 TGTGCCAGCAGTGTCGGCCCCCTCTATGGCTACACCTTC CASSVGPLYGYTF
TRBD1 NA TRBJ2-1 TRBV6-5 TGTGCCAGCAGCATAACCTTGGGGACAGGGGATGGTGAGCAGTTCTTC CASSITLGTGDGEQFF
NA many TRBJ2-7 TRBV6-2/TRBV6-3 TGTGCCAGCACCCTCGGAACCTTAGGGGTTTACGAGCAGTACTTC CASTLGTLGVYEQYF
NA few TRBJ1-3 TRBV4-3 TGCGCCAGCAGCCAAGATGCAACAGCCTCTGGAAACACCATATATTTT CASSQDATASGNTIYF
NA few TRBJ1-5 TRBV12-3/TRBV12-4 TGTGCCAGCAGTCCTTGGGACTCCAATCAGCCCCAGCATTTT CASSPWDSNQPQHF
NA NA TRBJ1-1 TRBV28 TGTGCCAGCAGTTTGTTGGGAGCTGGAAGTGTAGCTTTCTTT CASSLLGAGSVAFF
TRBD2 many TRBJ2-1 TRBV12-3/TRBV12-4 TGTGCCAGCAGTTGGCTAGCGGGCGAGCAGTTCTTC CASSWLAGEQFF
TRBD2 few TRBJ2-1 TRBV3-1 TGTGCCAGCAGCCACACTAGCGGGAGTTATATAGGGCAGTTCTTC CASSHTSGSYIGQFF
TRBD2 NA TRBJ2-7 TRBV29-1 TGCAGCGTTGTCGGGGCTAGCGGGGGCCTCGAGCAGTACTTC CSVVGASGGLEQYF
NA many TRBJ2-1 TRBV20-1 TGCAGTGCTATTGTGAGTGGGTTTGGCAATGAGCAGTTCTTC CSAIVSGFGNEQFF
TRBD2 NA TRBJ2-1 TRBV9 TGTGCCAGCAGCGTATCCCCAGGGACTAGCGGGAGTCATGAGCAGTTCTTC CASSVSPGTSGSHEQFF
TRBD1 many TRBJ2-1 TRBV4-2 TGTGCCAGCAGCCTTGTTATAACAGGGGTTACAGTGAATGAGCAGTTCTTC CASSLVITGVTVNEQFF
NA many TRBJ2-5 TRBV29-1 TGCAGCGTTGATGGGGCACCGCCCCAAGAGACCCAGTACTTC CSVDGAPPQETQYF
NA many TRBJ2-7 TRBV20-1 TGCAGTGCCACACGGTCGACCCCCTCCTACGAGCAGTACTTC CSATRSTPSYEQYF
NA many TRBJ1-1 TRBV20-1 TGCAGTGCGGAACCGGGGGGGACTGAAGCTTTCTTT CSAEPGGTEAFF
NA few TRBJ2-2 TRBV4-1 TGCGCCAGCAGCCAAGATTGGGTAGGCGGGACCCCTACAAACACCGGGGAGCTGTTTTTT CASSQDWVGGTPTNTGELFF
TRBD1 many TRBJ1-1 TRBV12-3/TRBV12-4 TGTGCCAGCAGTTTGGGACAGTTTGAAGCTTTCTTT CASSLGQFEAFF
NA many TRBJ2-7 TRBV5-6 TGTGCCAGCAGCGCGACTTCGACCACCGACGAGCAGTACTTC CASSATSTTDEQYF
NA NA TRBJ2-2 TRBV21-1 TGTGCCATAGGACTAGCGGGATACACCGGGGAGCTGTTTTTT CAIGLAGYTGELFF
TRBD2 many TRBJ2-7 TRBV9 TGTGCCAGCAGCGTAGCTACGGGAGGTGAGCAGTACTTC CASSVATGGEQYF
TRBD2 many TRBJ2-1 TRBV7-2 TGTGCCAGCAGCTTAGCCCTTGGTTGGGACCCGTCGGGAGGGCCATACAATGAGCAGTTCTTC CASSLALGWDPSGGPYNEQFF
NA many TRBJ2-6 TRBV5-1 TGCGCCAGCAGGTTAGGCCAGTTCTCTGGGGCCAACGTCCTGACTTTC CASRLGQFSGANVLTF
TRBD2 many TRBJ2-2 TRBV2 TGTGCCAGCATCCTGGGACTAGCGGCCGCTCAAGGGGAGCTGTTTTTT CASILGLAAAQGELFF
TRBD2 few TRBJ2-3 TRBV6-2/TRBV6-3 TGTGCCAGCAGCCGTTCTTGGCGGGAGAGCACAGATACGCAGTATTTT CASSRSWRESTDTQYF
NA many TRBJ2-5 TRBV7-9 TGTGCCAGCAGCCCTGATCTAGTGTGGTACTTC CASSPDLVWYF
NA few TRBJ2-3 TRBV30 TGTGCCTGGATCTTCCCTCTAGCCCCCACGTCAAGTACGCAGTATTTT CAWIFPLAPTSSTQYF
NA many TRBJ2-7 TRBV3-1 TGTGCCAGCGGACCTGGTGACTCCTACGAGCAGTACTTC CASGPGDSYEQYF
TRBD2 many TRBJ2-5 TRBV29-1 TGCAGCGTTGAATGGGGGGGGACCGAGCCTGGGGCCCAGTACTTC CSVEWGGTEPGAQYF
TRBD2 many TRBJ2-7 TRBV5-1 TGCGCCAGCAGCTTGGAGGGACTAGGGTACGAGCAGTACTTC CASSLEGLGYEQYF
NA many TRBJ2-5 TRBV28 TGTGCCAGCAGTTCCCCGGACAGACAAGAGACCCAGTACTTC CASSSPDRQETQYF
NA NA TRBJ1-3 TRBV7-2 TGTGCCAGCAGCCTGGACGGCTCTGGAAACACCATATATTTT CASSLDGSGNTIYF
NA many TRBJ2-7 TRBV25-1 TGTGCCAGCAGTGAATCCCCCCCCCGCGCAAGCCTGGGTTCCTACGAGCAGTACTTC CASSESPPRASLGSYEQYF
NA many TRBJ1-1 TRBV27 TGTGCCAGCAGTTTCAACGGACGGGACACTGAAGCTTTCTTT CASSFNGRDTEAFF
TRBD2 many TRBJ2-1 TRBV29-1 TGCAGCGGGACTAGTTACAATGAGCAGTTCTTC CSGTSYNEQFF
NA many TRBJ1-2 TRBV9 TGTGCCAGCAGCGAATACAACTATGGCTACACCTTC CASSEYNYGYTF
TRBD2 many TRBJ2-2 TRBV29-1 TGCAGCGTCTCGCTGACTAGCGGAGGGAACACCGGGGAGCTGTTTTTT CSVSLTSGGNTGELFF
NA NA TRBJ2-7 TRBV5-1 TGCGCCAGCAGCTTGGCGGAGGGGGAGGGGACAGTGTACTTC CASSLAEGEGTVYF
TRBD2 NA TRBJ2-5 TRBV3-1 TGTGCCACGGATACTAGCGGGAAAGAGACCCAGTACTTC CATDTSGKETQYF
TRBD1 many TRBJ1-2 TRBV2 TGTGCCAGCACAACCCAGACAGGGGGTCGGGGCTACACCTTC CASTTQTGGRGYTF
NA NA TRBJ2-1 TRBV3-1 TGTGCCAGCAGCCATTCGGAGAACTCCTACAATGAGCAGTTCTTC CASSHSENSYNEQFF
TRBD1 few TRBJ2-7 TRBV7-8 TGTGCCAGCAGCTTAGGATGGGACAGAGTCTCCTACGAGCAGTACTTC CASSLGWDRVSYEQYF
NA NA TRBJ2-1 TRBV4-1 TGCGCCAGCAGCCAAGATGGAGCGAATGAGCAGTTCTTC CASSQDGANEQFF
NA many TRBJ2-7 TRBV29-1 TGCAGCGTTGAAGTGGGGGGTGGGGAGCAGTACTTC CSVEVGGGEQYF